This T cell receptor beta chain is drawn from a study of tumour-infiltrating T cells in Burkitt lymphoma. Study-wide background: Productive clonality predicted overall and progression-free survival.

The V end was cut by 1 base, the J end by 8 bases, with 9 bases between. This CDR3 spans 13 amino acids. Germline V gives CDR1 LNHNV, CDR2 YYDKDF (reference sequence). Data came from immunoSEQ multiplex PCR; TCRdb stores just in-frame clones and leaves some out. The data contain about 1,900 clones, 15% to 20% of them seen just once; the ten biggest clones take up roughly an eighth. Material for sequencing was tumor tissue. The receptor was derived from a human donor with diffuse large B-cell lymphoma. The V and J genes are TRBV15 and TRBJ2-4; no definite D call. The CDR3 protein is CATSRVHSDIQYF. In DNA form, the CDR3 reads TGTGCCACCAGCAGAGTTCACAGCGACATTCAGTACTTC.